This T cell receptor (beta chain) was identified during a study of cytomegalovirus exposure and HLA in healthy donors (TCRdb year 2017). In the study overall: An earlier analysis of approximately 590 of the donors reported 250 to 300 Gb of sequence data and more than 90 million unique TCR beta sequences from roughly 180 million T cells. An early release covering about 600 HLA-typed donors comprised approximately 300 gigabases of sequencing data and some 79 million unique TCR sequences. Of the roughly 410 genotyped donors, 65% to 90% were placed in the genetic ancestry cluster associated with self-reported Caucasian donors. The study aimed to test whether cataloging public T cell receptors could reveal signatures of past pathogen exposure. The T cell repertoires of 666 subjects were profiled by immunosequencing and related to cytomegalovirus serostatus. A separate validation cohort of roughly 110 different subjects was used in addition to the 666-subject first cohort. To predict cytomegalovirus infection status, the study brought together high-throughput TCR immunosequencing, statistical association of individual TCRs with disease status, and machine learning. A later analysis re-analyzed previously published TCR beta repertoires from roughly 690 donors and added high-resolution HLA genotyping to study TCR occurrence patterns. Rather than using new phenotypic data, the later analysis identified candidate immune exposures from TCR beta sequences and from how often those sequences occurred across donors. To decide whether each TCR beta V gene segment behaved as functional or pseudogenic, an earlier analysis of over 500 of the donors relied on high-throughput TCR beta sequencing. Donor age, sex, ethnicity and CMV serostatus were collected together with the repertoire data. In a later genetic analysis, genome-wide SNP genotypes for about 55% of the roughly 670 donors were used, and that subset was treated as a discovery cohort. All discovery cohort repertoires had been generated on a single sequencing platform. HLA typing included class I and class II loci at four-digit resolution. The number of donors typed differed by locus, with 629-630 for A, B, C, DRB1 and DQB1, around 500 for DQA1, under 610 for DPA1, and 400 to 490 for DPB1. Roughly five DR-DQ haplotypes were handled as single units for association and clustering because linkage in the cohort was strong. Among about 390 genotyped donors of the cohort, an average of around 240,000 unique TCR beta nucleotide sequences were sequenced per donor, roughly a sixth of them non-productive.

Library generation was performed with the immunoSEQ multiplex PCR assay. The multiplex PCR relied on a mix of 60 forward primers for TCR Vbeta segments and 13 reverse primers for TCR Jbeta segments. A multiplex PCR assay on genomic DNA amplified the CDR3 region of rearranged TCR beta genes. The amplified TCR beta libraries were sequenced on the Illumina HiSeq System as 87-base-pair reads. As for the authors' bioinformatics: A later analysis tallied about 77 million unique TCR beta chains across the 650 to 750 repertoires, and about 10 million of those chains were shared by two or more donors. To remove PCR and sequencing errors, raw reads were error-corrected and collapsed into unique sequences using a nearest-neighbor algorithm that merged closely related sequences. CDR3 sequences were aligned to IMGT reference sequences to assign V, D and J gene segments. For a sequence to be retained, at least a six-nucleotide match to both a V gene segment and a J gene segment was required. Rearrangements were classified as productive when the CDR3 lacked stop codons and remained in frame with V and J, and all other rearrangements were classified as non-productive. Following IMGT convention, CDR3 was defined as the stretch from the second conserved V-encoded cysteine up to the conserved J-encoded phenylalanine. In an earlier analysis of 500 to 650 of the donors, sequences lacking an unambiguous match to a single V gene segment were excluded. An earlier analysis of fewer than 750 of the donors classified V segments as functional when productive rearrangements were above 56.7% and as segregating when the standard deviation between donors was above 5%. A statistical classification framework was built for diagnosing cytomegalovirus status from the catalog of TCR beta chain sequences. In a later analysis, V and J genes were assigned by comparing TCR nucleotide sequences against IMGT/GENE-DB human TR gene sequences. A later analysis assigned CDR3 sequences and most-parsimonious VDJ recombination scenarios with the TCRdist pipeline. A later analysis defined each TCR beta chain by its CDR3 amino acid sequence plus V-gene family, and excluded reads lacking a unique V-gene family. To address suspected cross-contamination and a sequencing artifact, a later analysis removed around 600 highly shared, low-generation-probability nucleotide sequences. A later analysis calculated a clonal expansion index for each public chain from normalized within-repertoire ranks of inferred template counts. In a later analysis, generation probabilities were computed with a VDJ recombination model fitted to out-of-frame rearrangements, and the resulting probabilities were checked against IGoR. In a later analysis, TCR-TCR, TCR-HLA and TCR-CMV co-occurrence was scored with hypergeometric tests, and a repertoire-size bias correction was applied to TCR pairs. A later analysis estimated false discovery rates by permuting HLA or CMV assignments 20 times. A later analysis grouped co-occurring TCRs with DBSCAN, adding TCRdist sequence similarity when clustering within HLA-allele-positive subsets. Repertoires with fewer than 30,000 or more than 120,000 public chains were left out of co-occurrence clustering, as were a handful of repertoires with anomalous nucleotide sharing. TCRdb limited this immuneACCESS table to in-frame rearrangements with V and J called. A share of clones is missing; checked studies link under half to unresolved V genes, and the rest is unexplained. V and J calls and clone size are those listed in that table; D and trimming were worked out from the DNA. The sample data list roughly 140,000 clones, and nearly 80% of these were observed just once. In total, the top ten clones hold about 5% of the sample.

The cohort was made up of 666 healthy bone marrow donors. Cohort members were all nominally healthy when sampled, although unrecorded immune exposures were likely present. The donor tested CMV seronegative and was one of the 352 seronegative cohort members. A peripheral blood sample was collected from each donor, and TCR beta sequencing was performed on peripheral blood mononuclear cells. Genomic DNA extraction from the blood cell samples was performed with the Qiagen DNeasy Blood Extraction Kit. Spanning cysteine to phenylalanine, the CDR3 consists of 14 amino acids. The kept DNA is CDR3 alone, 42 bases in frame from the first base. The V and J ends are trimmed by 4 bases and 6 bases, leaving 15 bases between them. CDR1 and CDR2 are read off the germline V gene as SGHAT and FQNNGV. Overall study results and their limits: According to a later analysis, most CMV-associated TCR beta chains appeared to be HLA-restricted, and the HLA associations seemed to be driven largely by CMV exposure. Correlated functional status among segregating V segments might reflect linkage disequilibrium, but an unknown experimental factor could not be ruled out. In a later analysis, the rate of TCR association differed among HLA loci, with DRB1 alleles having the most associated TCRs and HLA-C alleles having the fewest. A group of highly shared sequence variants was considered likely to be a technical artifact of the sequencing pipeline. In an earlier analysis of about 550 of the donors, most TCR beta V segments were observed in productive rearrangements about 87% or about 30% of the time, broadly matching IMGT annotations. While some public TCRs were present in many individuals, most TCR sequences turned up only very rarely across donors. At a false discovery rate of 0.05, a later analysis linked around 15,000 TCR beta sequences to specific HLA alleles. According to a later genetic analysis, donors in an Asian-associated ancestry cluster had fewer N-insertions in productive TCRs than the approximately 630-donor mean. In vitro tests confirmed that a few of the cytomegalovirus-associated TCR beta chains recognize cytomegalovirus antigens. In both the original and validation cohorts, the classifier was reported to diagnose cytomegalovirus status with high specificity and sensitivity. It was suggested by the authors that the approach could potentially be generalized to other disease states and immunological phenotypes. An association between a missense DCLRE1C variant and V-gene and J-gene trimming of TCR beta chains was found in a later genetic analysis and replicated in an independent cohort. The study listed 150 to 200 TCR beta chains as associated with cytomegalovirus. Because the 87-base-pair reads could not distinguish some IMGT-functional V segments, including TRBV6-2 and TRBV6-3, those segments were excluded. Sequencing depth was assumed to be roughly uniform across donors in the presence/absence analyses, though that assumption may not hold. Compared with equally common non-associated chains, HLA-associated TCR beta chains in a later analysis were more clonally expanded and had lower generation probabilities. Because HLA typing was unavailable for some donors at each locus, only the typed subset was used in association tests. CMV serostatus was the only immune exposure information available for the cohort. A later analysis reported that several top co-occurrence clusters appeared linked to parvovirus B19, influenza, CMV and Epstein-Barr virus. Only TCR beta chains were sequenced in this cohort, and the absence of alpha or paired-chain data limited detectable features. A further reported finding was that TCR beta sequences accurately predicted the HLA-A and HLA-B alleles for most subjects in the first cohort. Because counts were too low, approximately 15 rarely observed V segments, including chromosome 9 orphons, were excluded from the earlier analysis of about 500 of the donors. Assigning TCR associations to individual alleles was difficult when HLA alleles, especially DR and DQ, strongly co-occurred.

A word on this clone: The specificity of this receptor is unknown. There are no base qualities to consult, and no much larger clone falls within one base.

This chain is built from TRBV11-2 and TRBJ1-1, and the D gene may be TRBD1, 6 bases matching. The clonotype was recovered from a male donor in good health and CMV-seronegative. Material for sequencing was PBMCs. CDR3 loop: CASSSQDSPPEAFF. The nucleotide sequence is TGTGCCAGCAGCTCACAGGACAGTCCCCCTGAAGCTTTCTTT.